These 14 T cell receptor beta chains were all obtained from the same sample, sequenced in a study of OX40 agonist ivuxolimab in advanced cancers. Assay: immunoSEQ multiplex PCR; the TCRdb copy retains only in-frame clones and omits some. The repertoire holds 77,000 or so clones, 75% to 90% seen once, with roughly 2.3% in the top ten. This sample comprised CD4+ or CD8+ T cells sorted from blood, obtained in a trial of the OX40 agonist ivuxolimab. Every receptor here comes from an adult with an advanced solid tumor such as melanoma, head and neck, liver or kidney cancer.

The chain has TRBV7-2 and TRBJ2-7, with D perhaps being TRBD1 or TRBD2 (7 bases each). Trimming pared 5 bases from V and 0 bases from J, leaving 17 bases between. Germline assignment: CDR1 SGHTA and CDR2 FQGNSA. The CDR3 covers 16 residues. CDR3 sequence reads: CASSPLGGTDSYEQYF. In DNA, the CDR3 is TGTGCCAGCAGCCCCCTGGGGGGGACAGACTCCTACGAGCAGTACTTC.

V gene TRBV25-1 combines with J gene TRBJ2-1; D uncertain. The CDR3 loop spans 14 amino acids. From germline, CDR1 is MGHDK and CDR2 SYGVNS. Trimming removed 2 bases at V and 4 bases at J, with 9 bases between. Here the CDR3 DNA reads TGTGCCAGCAGTGAAGAAAAAGGATACAATGAGCAGTTCTTC. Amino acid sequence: CASSEEKGYNEQFF.

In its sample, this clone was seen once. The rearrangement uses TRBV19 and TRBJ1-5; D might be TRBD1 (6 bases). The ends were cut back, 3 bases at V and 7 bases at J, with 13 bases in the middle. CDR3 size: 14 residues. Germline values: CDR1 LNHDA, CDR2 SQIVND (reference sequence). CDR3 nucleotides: TGTGCCAGTAGTATCGAGGACAGTCGGCAGCCCCAGCATTTT. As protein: CASSIEDSRQPQHF.

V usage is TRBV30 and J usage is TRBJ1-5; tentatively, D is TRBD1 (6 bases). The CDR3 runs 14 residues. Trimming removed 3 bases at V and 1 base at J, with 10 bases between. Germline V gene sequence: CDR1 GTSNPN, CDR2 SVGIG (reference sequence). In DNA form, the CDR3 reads TGTGCCTGGAGCCAGGGGTTAAGCAATCAGCCCCAGCATTTT. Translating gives CAWSQGLSNQPQHF. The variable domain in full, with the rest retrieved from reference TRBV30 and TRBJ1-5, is SQTIHQWPATLVQPVGSPLSLECTVEGTSNPNLYWYRQAAGRGLQLLFYSVGIGQISSEVPQNLSASRPQDRQFILSSKKLLLSDSGFYLCAWSQGLSNQPQHFGDGTRLSIL.

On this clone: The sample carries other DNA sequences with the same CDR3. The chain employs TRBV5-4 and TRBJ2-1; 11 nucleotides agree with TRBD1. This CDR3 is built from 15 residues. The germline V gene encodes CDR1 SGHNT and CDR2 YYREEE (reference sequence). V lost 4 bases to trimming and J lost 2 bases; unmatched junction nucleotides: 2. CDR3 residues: CASSPGQGAYNEQFF. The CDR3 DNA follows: TGTGCCAGCAGCCCGGGACAGGGGGCCTACAATGAGCAGTTCTTC.

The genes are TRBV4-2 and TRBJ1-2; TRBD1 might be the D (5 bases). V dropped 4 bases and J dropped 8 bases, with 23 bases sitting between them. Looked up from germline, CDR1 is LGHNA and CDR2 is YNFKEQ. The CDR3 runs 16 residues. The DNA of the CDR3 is TGTGCCAGCAGCCGGCCGGAGGGGCGGTCGATCGGCGGCTACACCTTC. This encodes CASSRPEGRSIGGYTF.

The CDR3 loop is CASTGLNSYEQYF. The CDR3 region has the DNA TGTGCCAGCACGGGACTGAATTCCTACGAGCAGTACTTC. The V call is TRBV6-1, the J call TRBJ2-7; D might be TRBD2 (6 bases). This CDR3 is 13 amino acids long. Between the trimmed V and J ends, which lost 7 bases and 1 base, there was a span of 11 bases. The germline gives CDR1 MNHNS, CDR2 SASEGT.

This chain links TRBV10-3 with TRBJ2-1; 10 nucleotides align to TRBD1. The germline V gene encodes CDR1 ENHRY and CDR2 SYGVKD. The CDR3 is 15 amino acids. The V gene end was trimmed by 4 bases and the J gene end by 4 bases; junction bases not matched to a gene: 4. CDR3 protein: CAISARDRGYNEQFF. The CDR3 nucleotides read TGTGCCATCAGTGCCCGGGACAGGGGTTACAATGAGCAGTTCTTC.

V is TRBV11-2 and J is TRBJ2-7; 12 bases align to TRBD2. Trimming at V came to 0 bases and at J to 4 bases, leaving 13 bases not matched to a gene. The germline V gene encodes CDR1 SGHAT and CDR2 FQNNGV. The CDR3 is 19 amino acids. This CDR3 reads CASSLDLLAGGPISYEQYF. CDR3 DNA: TGTGCCAGCAGCTTAGATTTGCTAGCGGGAGGGCCCATATCATACGAGCAGTACTTC. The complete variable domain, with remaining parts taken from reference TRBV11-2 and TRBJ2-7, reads EAGVAQSPRYKIIEKRQSVAFWCNPISGHATLYWYQQILGQGPKLLIQFQNNGVVDDSQLPKDRFSAERLKGVDSTLKIQPAKLEDSAVYLCASSLDLLAGGPISYEQYFGPGTRLTVT.

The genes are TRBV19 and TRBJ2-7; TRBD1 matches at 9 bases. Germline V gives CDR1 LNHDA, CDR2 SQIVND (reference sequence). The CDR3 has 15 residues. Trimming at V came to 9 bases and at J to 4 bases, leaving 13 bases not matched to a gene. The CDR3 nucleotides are TGTGCCAGCAAACAGGGGGCTCCCGGATTTTACGAGCAGTACTTC. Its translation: CASKQGAPGFYEQYF.

The CDR3 loop reads CASGTGENSPLHF. DNA of the CDR3: TGTGCCAGCGGGACAGGGGAGAATTCACCCCTCCACTTT. V and J are TRBV27 and TRBJ1-6, with 10 bases matching TRBD1. This CDR3 contains 13 residues. Trimming removed 8 bases from V and 7 bases from J; junction bases left unmatched: 2. Germline values: CDR1 MNHEY, CDR2 SMNVEV (reference sequence).

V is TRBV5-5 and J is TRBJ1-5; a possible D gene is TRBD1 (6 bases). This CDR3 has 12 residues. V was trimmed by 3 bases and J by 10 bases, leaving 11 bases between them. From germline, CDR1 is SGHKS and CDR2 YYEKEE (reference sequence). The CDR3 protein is CASSYRVGPQHF. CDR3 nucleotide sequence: TGTGCCAGCAGCTACAGGGTTGGACCCCAGCATTTT.

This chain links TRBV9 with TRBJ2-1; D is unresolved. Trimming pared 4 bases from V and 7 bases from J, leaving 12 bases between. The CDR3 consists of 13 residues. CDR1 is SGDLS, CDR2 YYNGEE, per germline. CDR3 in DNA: TGTGCCAGCAGCCCCCGTTTGTTTAATGAGCAGTTCTTC. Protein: CASSPRLFNEQFF.

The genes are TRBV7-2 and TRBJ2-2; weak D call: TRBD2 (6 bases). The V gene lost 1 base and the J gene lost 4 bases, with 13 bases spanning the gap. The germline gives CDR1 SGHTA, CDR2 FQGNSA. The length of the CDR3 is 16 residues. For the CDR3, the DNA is TGTGCCAGCAGCTTAGGGTGGGGGGAGCGCACCGGGGAGCTGTTTTTT. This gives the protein CASSLGWGERTGELFF.